These T cell receptor beta chains were read from a single sample in a study of beta chain features in type 1 diabetes. The table came from immunoSEQ multiplex PCR; TCRdb's copy has only in-frame clones and leaves some out. The table lists more than 95,000 clones, 25% to 35% of them singletons. The sample was central memory CD4+ T cells from blood. The receptor source for this set is a woman between 18 and 29 years old with type 1 diabetes. The CDR3 runs from the conserved cysteine through the conserved F or W. Each record gives: CDR3 length, D gene, J gene, clone size, V gene, CDR3 DNA, CDR3 protein. The D gene is left open where the match is weak. A row's size may be missing; if present it is once, few, many or a size class.

>15|TRBD2|TRBJ2-1|NA|TRBV19
TGTGCCAGTACCAGGAAACTAGCGGACTACAATGAGCAGTTCTTC
CASTRKLADYNEQFF
>15|TRBD1|TRBJ1-3|NA|TRBV7-2
TGTGCCAGCAGCTTGGACAGGGTATATGGAAACACCATATATTTT
CASSLDRVYGNTIYF
>12|TRBD1|TRBJ2-5|few|TRBV10-3
TGTGCCAGCCGGGACAGAGGGGAGACCCAGTACTTC
CASRDRGETQYF
>14|TRBD1|TRBJ2-6|NA|TRBV6-6
TGTGCCAGCAGAAAGGACAGGTGGGGCAACGTCCTGACTTTC
CASRKDRWGNVLTF
>14|TRBD1|TRBJ1-1|NA|TRBV19
TGTGCCAGTAGCGGACAGGGGGCCTGGACTGAAGCTTTCTTT
CASSGQGAWTEAFF
>16|NA|TRBJ2-1|once|TRBV9
TGTGCCAGCAGCCCCGGAGGTTGGACTCTCGACAATGAGCAGTTCTTC
CASSPGGWTLDNEQFF
>12|NA|TRBJ2-5|few|TRBV7-2
TGTGCCAGCAGCTTAGGGCCGGAGACCCAGTACTTC
CASSLGPETQYF
>12|NA|TRBJ1-4|NA|TRBV30
TGTGCCTGGAAACCAGATCAGGAAAAACTGTTTTTT
CAWKPDQEKLFF
>14|TRBD2|TRBJ2-1|NA|TRBV4-3
TGCGCCAGCAGCCAAGTAGACGGGAGGAATGAGCAGTTCTTC
CASSQVDGRNEQFF
>13|NA|TRBJ2-1|NA|TRBV7-9
TGTGCCAGCAGCTTAGGGAGCCAGAATGAGCAGTTCTTC
CASSLGSQNEQFF
>15|NA|TRBJ2-3|NA|TRBV6-1
TGTGCCAGCAGTGAAAGAGGGTACAGCACAGATACGCAGTATTTT
CASSERGYSTDTQYF
>13|TRBD1|TRBJ1-2|NA|TRBV9
TGTGCCAGCAGCGTACAGGGGGGCTATGGCTACACCTTC
CASSVQGGYGYTF